This TCR beta chain was found in a study of vaccination effects on CD4 cells after COVID-19. Sequencing was preceded by expansion of antigen-specific CD4+ T cells with viral peptide pools in the ViraFEST assay. Researchers isolated CD4+ T cells once approximately ten days of culture had elapsed. Each participant received a vaccine that was either BNT162b2 or mRNA-1273, given as two doses. People in the vaccine group had not been infected with SARS-CoV-2 before, and their nucleocapsid antibodies were negative. As regards this clone: Its cognate antigen is unknown.

The protocol was immunoSEQ multiplex PCR, while the TCRdb copy is restricted to in-frame clones and leaves out a portion. Among tens of thousands of clones listed, roughly 80% were seen once. This sample comprised CD4+ T cells from PBMCs cultured with HCoV-OC43 spike peptides, obtained after COVID-19 vaccination. As for subset: HCoV-OC43 spike overlapping peptide pool stimulation. The clonotype comes from a human donor who received a COVID-19 vaccine.

CDR3 protein: CASSPGIAGGLTEAFF. DNA of the CDR3: TGTGCCAGCTCACCAGGGATTGCAGGGGGACTCACTGAAGCTTTCTTT. The V and J genes are TRBV18 and TRBJ1-1; 7 positions match TRBD1. Per germline, CDR1 KGHSH and CDR2 LQKENI. The junction had 10 bases not matched to a gene; V was cut back by 2 bases and J by 4 bases. This CDR3 spans 16 amino acids.